One sample yielded the 7 T cell receptor beta chains listed below, sequenced in a study of OX40 agonist ivuxolimab in advanced cancers. The assay was immunoSEQ multiplex PCR, and TCRdb's table has in-frame clones only and misses some. Counted here are some 60,000 clones, roughly 80% occurring once; the ten biggest clones make up around 2%. The sample was CD4+ or CD8+ T cells sorted from blood, taken in a trial of the OX40 agonist ivuxolimab. These receptors were taken from an adult with an advanced solid tumor such as melanoma, head and neck, liver or kidney cancer.

The chain uses TRBV4-2 and TRBJ1-5; D not resolved. CDR1 and CDR2 (germline): LGHNA, YNFKEQ. This CDR3 has 15 amino acids. Trimming pared 1 base from V and 5 bases from J, leaving 12 bases between. The CDR3 spells CASSQGFGDYQPQHF. CDR3 DNA sequence: TGTGCCAGCAGCCAAGGCTTCGGGGATTATCAGCCCCAGCATTTT.

In DNA form, the CDR3 reads TGTGCCAGCTCACCAACAGGGACATACGAGCAGTACGTC. This sequence encodes CASSPTGTYEQYV. V is TRBV18 and J is TRBJ2-7; weak D call: TRBD1 (6 bases). V dropped 2 bases and J dropped 4 bases, with 9 bases sitting between them. CDR1 and CDR2 from the germline V gene are KGHSH and LQKENI. The CDR3 length is 13 residues.

This clone appeared once. J is TRBJ2-1 and V is TRBV13; 8 bases map to TRBD1. In germline, CDR1 is PRHDT, CDR2 FYEKMQ (reference sequence). The V and J ends lost 3 bases and 4 bases, in that order; junction bases with no gene match: 5. This CDR3 has 15 amino acids. The CDR3 sequence is CASSFVNRGYNEQFF. In DNA form, the CDR3 reads TGTGCCAGCAGCTTCGTGAACAGGGGGTACAATGAGCAGTTCTTC.

The chain links TRBV18 to TRBJ2-3; 13 bases map to TRBD2. Trimming at V came to 6 bases and at J to 2 bases, leaving 2 bases not matched to a gene. The CDR3 is 15 residues long. CDR1 and CDR2 (germline): KGHSH, LQKENI. The CDR3 is CASSGLAGSTDTQYF. CDR3 DNA sequence: TGTGCCAGCTCGGGACTAGCGGGATCCACAGATACGCAGTATTTT.

The V call is TRBV7-8, the J call TRBJ2-5; 8 bases agree with TRBD2. CDR1 is SGHVS, CDR2 FQNEAQ, per germline. V shed 4 bases and J 2 bases; nucleotides not matched to a gene: 6. The CDR3 totals 15 residues. The CDR3 DNA sequence: TGTGCCAGCAGCTCAGCACTAGCGGCACAAGAGACCCAGTACTTC. Translating it yields CASSSALAAQETQYF.

The rearrangement links TRBV2 to TRBJ2-3; TRBD2 matches 9 bases. The germline V gene has CDR1 SNHLY and CDR2 FYNNEI. V dropped 1 base and J dropped 9; count of bases not matched to a gene: 5. This CDR3 has 14 amino acids. The CDR3 nucleotides read TGTGCCAGCAGTGAAGAAGCGGGAGGTGTCACGCAGTATTTT. Protein product: CASSEEAGGVTQYF. Variable domain in full (rest from reference TRBV2 and TRBJ2-3): EPEVTQTPSHQVTQMGQEVILRCVPISNHLYFYWYRQILGQKVEFLVSFYNNEISEKSEIFDDQFSVERPDGSNFTLKIRSTKLEDSAMYFCASSEEAGGVTQYFGPGTRLTVL.

The chain carries TRBV30 and TRBJ1-1, with 8 bases lining up with TRBD1. The trim removed 0 bases at V and 2 bases at J, leaving 23 bases unmatched. The CDR3 runs to 21 residues. Germline lookup yields CDR1 GTSNPN and CDR2 SVGIG (reference sequence). The CDR3 nucleotides are TGTGCCTGGAGTGTACGTCCGGGACAGGAGACGTATCAAAATACAAACACTGAAGCTTTCTTT. It codes for CAWSVRPGQETYQNTNTEAFF.